This TCR beta chain came from a study of T cell repertoires in cytomegalovirus infection. Whole-study context: Indications of both CMV infection and matching HLA type were provided by public TCR beta signatures.

A single record per CDR3 protein comes from TCRdb applying MiXCR to the reads. The table has 550,000 to 700,000 distinct CDR3 sequences, 40% seen once; the top ten hold about half. Study-level findings and limits: HLA-C-restricted CMV clonotypes gave the most frequent clonotype in two of eight donors. Summed public TCR beta family frequency identified CMV carriers bearing the relevant HLA.

V dropped 5 bases and J dropped 5 bases, with 16 bases sitting between them. The CDR3 has 15 amino acids. Germline V gene lookup returns CDR1 SEHNR and CDR2 FQNEAQ (reference sequence). A note on this clonotype: What it recognizes is unknown.

The chain joins TRBV7-9 to TRBJ1-5, with TRBD1 as a possible D gene (5 bases). The TCR originated in a human donor in good health (CMV status not recorded). Some clones in this sample may be carry-over from other donors' samples. Sequencing was performed on cultured PBMCs, taken from culture after CMV antigen stimulation. The CDR3 sequence is CASSTSAGQHQPQHF. CDR3 in DNA: TGTGCCAGCAGCACTAGCGCGGGGCAGCATCAGCCCCAGCATTTT.